Below, 15 T cell receptor beta chains from the same sample are listed, as sequenced in a study of CXCR3-negative and CXCR3-positive naive CD8 T cells. General study points: Comparison of naive cells showed more hydrophobic TRB CDR3s in CXCR3-positive than in CXCR3-negative naive cells.

No cognate antigen is known for these TCRs. UMI-tagged TRB cDNA libraries were built via 5' RACE. TCRdb re-called the 5' RACE reads; every CDR3 protein appears as one record, without DNA. This listing includes 150,000 to 180,000 distinct CDR3 sequences. Input material: naive CXCR3+ CD8+ T cells from blood. Subset here: CD45RO-CCR7+CD27+CD95- naive CD8+ T cells expressing CXCR3 (TNR3+). The receptor source for this set is a human donor in good health. Some clones in this sample may be carry-over from other donors' samples.

The V and J genes are TRBV7-3 and TRBJ1-1. Germline V gene sequence: CDR1 SGHTA, CDR2 FQGTGA. This CDR3 has 16 residues. The CDR3 sequence is CASSFTGSPVNTEAFF.

CDR3 region: CASSPLMDRGEQYF. The chain uses TRBV4-3 and TRBJ2-7; TCRdb returns TRBD1, unconfirmable since there is no DNA. The CDR3 runs 14 residues. Germline values: CDR1 LGHNA, CDR2 YSLEER.

This chain connects TRBV29-1 to TRBJ1-1. Per germline, CDR1 SQVTM and CDR2 ANQGSEA. CDR3 size: 13 residues. CDR3 sequence: CSVASGEYTEAFF.

The chain links TRBV29-1 to TRBJ2-5. CDR3 length equals 12 residues. In germline, CDR1 is SQVTM, CDR2 ANQGSEA. The chain's CDR3 is CSGDSLEETQYF.

V and J are TRBV7-9 and TRBJ2-5; TCRdb lists TRBD2, though no DNA is available to test this call. CDR1 SEHNR and CDR2 FQNEAQ come from the germline V gene (reference sequence). The CDR3 consists of 16 residues. Here the CDR3 reads CASSLGWRGYQETQYF.

The chain uses TRBV28 and TRBJ1-1. Germline-derived CDR1 and CDR2 are MDHEN and SYDVKM. There are 13 residues in the CDR3. This CDR3 is CASSSAWNTEAFF.

V is TRBV19 and J is TRBJ2-1; there is no DNA to check the TCRdb D call of TRBD2. The CDR3 is made up of 15 amino acids. From germline, CDR1 is LNHDA and CDR2 SQIVND (reference sequence). The CDR3 sequence: CASSTDGRGYNEQFF.

The chain's CDR3 is CASSLEYTMLDNSPLHF. The rearrangement uses TRBV7-9 and TRBJ1-6. Looked up from germline, CDR1 is SEHNR and CDR2 is FQNEAQ (reference sequence). CDR3 size: 17 residues.

This chain links TRBV7-9 with TRBJ2-7; TCRdb names TRBD1, which stays unverified in the absence of DNA. In germline, CDR1 is SEHNR, CDR2 FQNEAQ (reference sequence). The CDR3 is made up of 13 amino acids. CDR3 residues: CASGRGPDYEQYF. Full variable domain (missing parts from reference TRBV7-9 and TRBJ2-7): DTGVSQNPRHKITKRGQNVTFRCDPISEHNRLYWYRQTLGQGPEFLTYFQNEAQLEKSRLLSDRFSAERPKGSFSTLEIQRTEQGDSAMYLCASGRGPDYEQYFGPGTRLTVT.

This CDR3 reads CASSYSSGGFYNEQFF. The chain uses TRBV6-5 and TRBJ2-1. The CDR3 loop spans 16 amino acids. From germline, CDR1 is MNHEY and CDR2 SVGAGI.

This sequence joins TRBV29-1 and TRBJ2-3; the TRBD2 assignment by TCRdb is unverifiable without DNA. CDR3 size: 16 residues. Per the germline V gene, CDR1 is SQVTM and CDR2 is ANQGSEA. This chain's CDR3 is CSVEGLSGGATDTQYF.

J is TRBJ1-2 and V is TRBV4-1. The CDR3 runs to 14 residues. Germline CDR1 and CDR2: MGHRA and YSYEKL. The CDR3 region is CASSQEDGNYGYTF.

This sequence joins TRBV5-1 and TRBJ2-2; TCRdb calls TRBD1, which cannot be checked without DNA. The germline V gene has CDR1 SGHRS and CDR2 YFSETQ. This CDR3 region has 16 residues. CDR3 protein: CASSFGWTANTGELFF.

The chain employs TRBV24-1 and TRBJ2-5. This CDR3 is built from 13 residues. Per germline, CDR1 KGHDR and CDR2 SFDVKD. This CDR3 reads CATSDPQGETQYF.

This chain joins TRBV29-1 and TRBJ2-2; TCRdb designates TRBD1, a call that cannot be tested without DNA. The CDR3 runs to 14 residues. From germline, CDR1 is SQVTM and CDR2 ANQGSEA. CDR3 loop: CSARPTGLTGELFF.